What follows are 4 T cell receptor beta chains derived from one specimen sequenced in a study of control samples from healthy donors and cancer patients. Some clones are missing from TCRdb's copy, which holds only in-frame ones; the method was immunoSEQ multiplex PCR. This table has 68,000 or so clones, 65% to 85% appearing once. Sequenced: blood. The receptors originated from a man in his fifties or sixties in good health.

The chain uses TRBV29-1 and TRBJ2-1, with D possibly TRBD1 on 6 matching bases. V lost 0 bases, J lost 4 bases, and 22 bases lay in between. The CDR3 sequence is 18 residues long. Per the germline V gene, CDR1 is SQVTM and CDR2 is ANQGSEA. The CDR3 protein is CSVEDWGTGTLFYNEQFF. DNA for the CDR3: TGCAGCGTTGAAGATTGGGGGACCGGGACACTCTTTTACAATGAGCAGTTCTTC.

This clone was recorded at least ten times. The V and J genes are TRBV9 and TRBJ2-5; D might be TRBD2 (6 bases). This CDR3 has 13 amino acids. Germline-derived CDR1 and CDR2 are SGDLS and YYNGEE. Trimming pared 3 bases from V and 4 bases from J, leaving 10 bases between. CDR3 nucleotides: TGTGCCAGCAGCGGCACGGAGGGAGAGACCCAGTACTTC. This codes for CASSGTEGETQYF.

A few counts support this clone. The chain uses TRBV5-5 and TRBJ2-1, with D perhaps matching TRBD1 (5 bases). V lost 0 bases and J lost 9, with 7 bases in between. In germline, CDR1 is SGHKS, CDR2 YYEKEE (reference sequence). There are 12 residues in the CDR3. CDR3: CASSLGGVEQFF. The CDR3 bases are TGTGCCAGCAGCTTGGGGGGCGTTGAGCAGTTCTTC.

This clone was seen a few times. V usage is TRBV10-3 and J usage is TRBJ2-7; 7 nucleotides align to TRBD2. The CDR3 has 14 residues. CDR1 ENHRY and CDR2 SYGVKD come from the germline V gene. After removal of 0 bases from V and 7 bases from J, the junction contained 6 bases not matched to a gene. In DNA form, the CDR3 reads TGTGCCATCAGTGAGTCTACGGGAGGACGTGAGCAGTACTTC. This encodes CAISESTGGREQYF.